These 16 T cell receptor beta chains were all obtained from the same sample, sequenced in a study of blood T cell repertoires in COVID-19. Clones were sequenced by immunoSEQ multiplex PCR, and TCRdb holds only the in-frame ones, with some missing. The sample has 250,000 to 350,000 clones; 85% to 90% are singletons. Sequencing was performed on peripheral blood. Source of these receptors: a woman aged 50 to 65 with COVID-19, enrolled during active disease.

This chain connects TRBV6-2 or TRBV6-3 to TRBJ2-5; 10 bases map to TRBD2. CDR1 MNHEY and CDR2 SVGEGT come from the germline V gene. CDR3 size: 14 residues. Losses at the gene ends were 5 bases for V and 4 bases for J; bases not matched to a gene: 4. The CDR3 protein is CASSRSGRGETQYF. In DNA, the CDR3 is TGTGCCAGCAGTCGGAGCGGGAGGGGAGAGACCCAGTACTTC.

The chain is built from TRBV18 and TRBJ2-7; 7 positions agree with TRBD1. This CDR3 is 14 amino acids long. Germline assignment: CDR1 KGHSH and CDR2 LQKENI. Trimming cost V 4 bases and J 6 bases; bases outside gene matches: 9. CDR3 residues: CASSQDRILGEQYF. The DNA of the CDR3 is TGTGCCAGCTCACAGGACAGGATCCTCGGCGAGCAGTACTTC.

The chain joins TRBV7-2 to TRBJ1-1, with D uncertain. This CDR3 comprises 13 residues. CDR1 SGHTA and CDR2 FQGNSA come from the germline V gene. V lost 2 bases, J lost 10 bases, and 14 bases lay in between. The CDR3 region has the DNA TGTGCCAGCAGCTTAAGTAGGCTTTCGGGAGCTTTCTTT. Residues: CASSLSRLSGAFF.

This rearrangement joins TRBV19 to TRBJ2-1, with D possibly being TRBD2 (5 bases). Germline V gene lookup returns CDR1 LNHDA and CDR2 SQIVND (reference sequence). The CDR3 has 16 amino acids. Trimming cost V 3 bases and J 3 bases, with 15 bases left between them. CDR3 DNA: TGTGCCAGTAGTATGGGGAGCAGTTCTGTCTACAATGAGCAGTTCTTC. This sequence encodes CASSMGSSSVYNEQFF.

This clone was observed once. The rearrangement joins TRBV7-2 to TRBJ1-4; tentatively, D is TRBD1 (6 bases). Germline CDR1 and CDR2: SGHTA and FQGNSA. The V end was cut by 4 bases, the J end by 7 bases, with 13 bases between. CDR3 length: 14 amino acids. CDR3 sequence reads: CASSSTGQGEKLFF. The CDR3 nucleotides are TGTGCCAGCAGCTCAACAGGGCAGGGTGAAAAACTGTTTTTT.

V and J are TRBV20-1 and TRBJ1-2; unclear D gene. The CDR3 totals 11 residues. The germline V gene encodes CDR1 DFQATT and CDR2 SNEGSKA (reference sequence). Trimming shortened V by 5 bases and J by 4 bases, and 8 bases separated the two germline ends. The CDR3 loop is CSAEGSYGYTF. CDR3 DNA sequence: TGCAGTGCTGAGGGATCCTATGGCTACACCTTC.

CDR3 amino acids: CASSYSTGGEVAPLHF. The DNA of the CDR3 is TGTGCCAGCAGTTACTCGACGGGGGGAGAGGTCGCACCCCTCCACTTT. This sequence joins TRBV6-6 and TRBJ1-6; D perhaps matches TRBD1 (5 bases). Germline loops: CDR1 MNHNY, CDR2 SVGAGI (reference sequence). The germline V and J ends were trimmed by 0 bases and 11 bases, with 17 bases remaining between them. The CDR3 extends over 16 amino acids.

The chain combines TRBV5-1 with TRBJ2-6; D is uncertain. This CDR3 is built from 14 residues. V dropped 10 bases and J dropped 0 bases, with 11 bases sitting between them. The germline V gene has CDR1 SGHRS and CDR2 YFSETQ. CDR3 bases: TGCGCCTCAAGGCGGATCTCTGGGGCCAACGTCCTGACTTTC. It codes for CASRRISGANVLTF.

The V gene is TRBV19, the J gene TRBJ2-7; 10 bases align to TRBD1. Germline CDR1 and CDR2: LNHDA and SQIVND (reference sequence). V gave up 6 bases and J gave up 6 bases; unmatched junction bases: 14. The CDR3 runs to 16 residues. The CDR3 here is CASSQLPGQGFGEQYF. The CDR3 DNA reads TGTGCCAGTAGCCAATTACCGGGACAGGGGTTTGGCGAGCAGTACTTC.

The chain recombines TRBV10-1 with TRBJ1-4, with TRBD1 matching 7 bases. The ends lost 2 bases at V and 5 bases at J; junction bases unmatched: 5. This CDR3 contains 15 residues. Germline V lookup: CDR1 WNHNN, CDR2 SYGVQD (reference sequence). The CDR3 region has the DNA TGCGCCAGCAGTGAGACGGGACAGTTCAATGAAAAACTGTTTTTT. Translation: CASSETGQFNEKLFF.

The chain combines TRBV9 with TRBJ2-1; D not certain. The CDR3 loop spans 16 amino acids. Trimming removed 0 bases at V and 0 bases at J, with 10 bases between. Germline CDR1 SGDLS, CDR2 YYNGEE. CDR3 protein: CASSVAGGGSYNEQFF. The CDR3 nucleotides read TGTGCCAGCAGCGTAGCTGGCGGTGGCTCCTACAATGAGCAGTTCTTC.

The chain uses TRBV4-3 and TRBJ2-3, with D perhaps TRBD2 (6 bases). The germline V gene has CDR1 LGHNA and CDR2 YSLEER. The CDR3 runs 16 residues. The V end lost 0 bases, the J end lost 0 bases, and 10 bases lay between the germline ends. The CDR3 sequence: CASSQEVGGSTDTQYF. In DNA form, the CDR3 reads TGCGCCAGCAGCCAAGAGGTGGGGGGTAGCACAGATACGCAGTATTTT.

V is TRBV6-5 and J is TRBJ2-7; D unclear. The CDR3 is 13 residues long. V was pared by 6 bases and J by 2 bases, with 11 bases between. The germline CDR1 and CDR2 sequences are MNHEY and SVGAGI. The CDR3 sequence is CASRKPGPYEQYF. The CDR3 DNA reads TGTGCCAGCAGAAAGCCAGGCCCCTACGAGCAGTACTTC.

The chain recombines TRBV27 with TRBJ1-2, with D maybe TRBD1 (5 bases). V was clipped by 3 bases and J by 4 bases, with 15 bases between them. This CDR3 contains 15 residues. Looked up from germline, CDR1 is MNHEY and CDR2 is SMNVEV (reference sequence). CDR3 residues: CASSFQQGTGYGYTF. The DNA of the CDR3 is TGTGCCAGCAGTTTCCAGCAGGGAACAGGCTATGGCTACACCTTC.

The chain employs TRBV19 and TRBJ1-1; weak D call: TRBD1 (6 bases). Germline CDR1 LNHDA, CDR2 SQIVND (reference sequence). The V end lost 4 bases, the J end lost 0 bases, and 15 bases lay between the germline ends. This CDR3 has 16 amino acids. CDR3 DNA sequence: TGTGCCAGTAGTACTCCGGGACATCCCATGAACACTGAAGCTTTCTTT. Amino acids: CASSTPGHPMNTEAFF.

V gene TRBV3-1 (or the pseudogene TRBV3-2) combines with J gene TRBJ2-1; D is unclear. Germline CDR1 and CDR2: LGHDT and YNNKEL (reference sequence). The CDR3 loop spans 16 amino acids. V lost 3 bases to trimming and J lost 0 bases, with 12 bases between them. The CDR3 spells CASSHVASSSYNEQFF. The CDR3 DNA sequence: TGTGCCAGCAGCCACGTAGCCTCCAGCTCCTACAATGAGCAGTTCTTC.